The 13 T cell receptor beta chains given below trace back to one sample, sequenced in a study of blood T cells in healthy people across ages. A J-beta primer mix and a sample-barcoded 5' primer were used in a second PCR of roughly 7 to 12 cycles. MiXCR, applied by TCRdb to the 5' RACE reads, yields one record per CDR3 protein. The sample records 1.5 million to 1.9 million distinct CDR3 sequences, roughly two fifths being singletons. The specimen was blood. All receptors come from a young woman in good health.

CDR3 protein: CASSYGAGEQYF. The DNA of the CDR3 is TGTGCCAGCAGTTACGGGGCGGGTGAGCAGTACTTC. V is TRBV6-2 or TRBV6-3 and J is TRBJ2-4; D is tentatively TRBD1 or TRBD2 (5 bases each). Germline loops: CDR1 MNHEY, CDR2 SVGEGT. The V end lost 2 bases, the J end lost 13 bases, and 12 bases lay between the germline ends. This CDR3 is built from 12 residues.

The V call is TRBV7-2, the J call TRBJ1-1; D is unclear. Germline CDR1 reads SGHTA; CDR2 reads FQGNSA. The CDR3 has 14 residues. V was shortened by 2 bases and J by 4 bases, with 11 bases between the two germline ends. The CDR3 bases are TGTGCCAGCAGCTTATGGGAAGGAGGCACTGAAGCTTTCTTT. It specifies CASSLWEGGTEAFF.

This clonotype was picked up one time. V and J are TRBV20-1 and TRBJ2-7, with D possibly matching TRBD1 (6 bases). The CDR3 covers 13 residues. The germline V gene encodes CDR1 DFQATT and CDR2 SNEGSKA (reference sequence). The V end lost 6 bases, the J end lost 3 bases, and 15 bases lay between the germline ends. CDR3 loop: CSAAGTQLYEQYF. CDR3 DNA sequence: TGCAGTGCGGCCGGGACACAGCTCTACGAGCAGTACTTC.

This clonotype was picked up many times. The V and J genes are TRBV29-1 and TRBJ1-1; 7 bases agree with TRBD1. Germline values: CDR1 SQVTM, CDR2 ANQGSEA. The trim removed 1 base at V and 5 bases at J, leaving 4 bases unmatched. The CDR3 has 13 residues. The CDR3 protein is CSVEGQGGTEAFF. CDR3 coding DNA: TGCAGCGTTGAAGGGCAGGGGGGGACTGAAGCTTTCTTT.

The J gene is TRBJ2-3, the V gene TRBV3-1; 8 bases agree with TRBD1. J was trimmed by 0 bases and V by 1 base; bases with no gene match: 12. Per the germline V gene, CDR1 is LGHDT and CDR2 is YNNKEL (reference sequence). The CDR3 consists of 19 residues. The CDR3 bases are TGTGCCAGCAGCCAAGGAGGGACAGGACTCGCGTCCAGCACAGATACGCAGTATTTT. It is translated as CASSQGGTGLASSTDTQYF.

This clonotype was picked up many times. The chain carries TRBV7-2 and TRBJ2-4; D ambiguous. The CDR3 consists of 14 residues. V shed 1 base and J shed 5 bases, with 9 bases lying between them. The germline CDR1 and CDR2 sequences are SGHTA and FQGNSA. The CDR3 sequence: CASSLVYRQNIQYF. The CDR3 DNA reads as TGTGCCAGCAGCTTAGTGTACAGACAAAACATTCAGTACTTC.

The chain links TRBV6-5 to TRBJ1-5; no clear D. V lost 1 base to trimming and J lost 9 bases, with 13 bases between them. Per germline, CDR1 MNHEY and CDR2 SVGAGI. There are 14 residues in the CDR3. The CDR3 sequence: CASSYLVAEGPQHF. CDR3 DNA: TGTGCCAGCAGTTACTTGGTGGCTGAAGGGCCCCAGCATTTT.

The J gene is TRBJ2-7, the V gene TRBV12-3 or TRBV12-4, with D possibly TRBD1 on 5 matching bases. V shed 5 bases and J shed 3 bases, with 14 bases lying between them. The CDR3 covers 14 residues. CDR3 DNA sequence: TGTGCCAGCAGTCCAGATGGACATCTCTACGAGCAGTACTTC. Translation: CASSPDGHLYEQYF.

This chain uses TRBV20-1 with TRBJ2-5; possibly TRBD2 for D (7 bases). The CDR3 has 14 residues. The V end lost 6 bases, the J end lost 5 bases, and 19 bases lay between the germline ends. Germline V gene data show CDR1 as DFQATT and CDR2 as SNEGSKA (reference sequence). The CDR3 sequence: CSATRGGIVETQYF. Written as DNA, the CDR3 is TGCAGTGCCACCAGGGGAGGGATCGTGGAGACCCAGTACTTC.

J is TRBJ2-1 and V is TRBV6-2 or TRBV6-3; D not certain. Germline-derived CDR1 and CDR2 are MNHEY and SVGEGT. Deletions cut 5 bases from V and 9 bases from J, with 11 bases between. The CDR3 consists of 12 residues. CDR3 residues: CASSRSVGEQFF. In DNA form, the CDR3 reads TGTGCCAGCAGTCGATCGGTCGGTGAGCAGTTCTTC.

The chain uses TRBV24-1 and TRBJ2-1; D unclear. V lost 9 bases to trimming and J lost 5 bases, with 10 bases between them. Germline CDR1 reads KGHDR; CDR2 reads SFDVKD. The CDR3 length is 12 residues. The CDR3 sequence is CATGGWDNEQFF. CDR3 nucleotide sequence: TGTGCCACCGGCGGCTGGGACAATGAGCAGTTCTTC.

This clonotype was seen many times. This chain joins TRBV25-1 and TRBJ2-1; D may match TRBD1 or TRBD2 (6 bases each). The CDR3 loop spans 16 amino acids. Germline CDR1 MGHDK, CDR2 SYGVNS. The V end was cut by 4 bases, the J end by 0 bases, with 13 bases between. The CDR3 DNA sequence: TGTGCCAGCAGTGGCTCGGGGGCGGGCTCCTACAATGAGCAGTTCTTC. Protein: CASSGSGAGSYNEQFF.

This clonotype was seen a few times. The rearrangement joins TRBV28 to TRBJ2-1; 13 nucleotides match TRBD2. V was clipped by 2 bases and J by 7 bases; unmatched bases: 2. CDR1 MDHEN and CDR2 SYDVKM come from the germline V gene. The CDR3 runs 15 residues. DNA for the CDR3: TGTGCCAGCAGTTTAGTGACTAGCGGGAGGAATGAGCAGTTCTTC. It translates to CASSLVTSGRNEQFF.